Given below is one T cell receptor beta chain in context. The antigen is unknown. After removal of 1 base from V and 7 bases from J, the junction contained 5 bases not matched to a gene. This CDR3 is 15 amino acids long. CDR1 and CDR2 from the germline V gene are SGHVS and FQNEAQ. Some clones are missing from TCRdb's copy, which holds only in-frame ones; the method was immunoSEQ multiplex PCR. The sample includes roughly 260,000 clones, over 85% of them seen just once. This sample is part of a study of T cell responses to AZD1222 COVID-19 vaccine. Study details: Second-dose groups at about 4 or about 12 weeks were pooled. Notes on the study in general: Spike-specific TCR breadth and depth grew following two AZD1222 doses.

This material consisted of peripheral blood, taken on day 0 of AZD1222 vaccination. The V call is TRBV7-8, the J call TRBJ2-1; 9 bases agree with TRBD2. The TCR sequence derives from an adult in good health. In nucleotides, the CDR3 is TGTGCCAGCAGCTTAGTAGCGGGAGAAGGGAATGAGCAGTTCTTC. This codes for CASSLVAGEGNEQFF.